A single TCR beta chain is shown here with its context. This record comes from a study of spatial heterogeneity in lung cancer. Background on the study: The cohort: 70 to 75 early-stage, untreated non-small cell lung cancer patients.

TCRdb re-called the 5' RACE reads through MiXCR, storing one row per CDR3 protein. The data contain 85,000 to 100,000 distinct CDR3 sequences, less than 20% of them singletons. The sample's time point: blood at routine non-recurrence follow-up after resection. Whole RNA was taken from tumor, nontumor lung or frozen PBMC; it was then sequenced unsorted. The sample here was PBMCs, taken at follow-up. The TCR was taken from a male donor with early-stage non-small cell lung cancer.

The chain's CDR3 is CSAGGQVGYEQYF. CDR3 nucleotides: TGCAGTGCTGGGGGACAGGTGGGGTACGAGCAGTACTTC. The chain combines TRBV20-1 with TRBJ2-7, with 8 bases identical to TRBD1. The CDR3 totals 13 residues. V dropped 5 bases and J dropped 4; count of bases not matched to a gene: 7. Germline V gene sequence: CDR1 DFQATT, CDR2 SNEGSKA (reference sequence).